A single sample is the source of the 14 T cell receptor beta chains below, sequenced in a study of cytomegalovirus exposure and HLA in healthy donors (dated 2017 in TCRdb). Libraries came from the immunoSEQ multiplex PCR assay. The multiplex PCR relied on a mix of 60 forward primers for TCR Vbeta segments and 13 reverse primers for TCR Jbeta segments. In TCRdb, the immuneACCESS table is reduced to in-frame sequences with V and J assigned. These tables do not hold every clone; where another copy was compared, an unresolved V gene accounts for under half, and the others remain unexplained. The sample table lists about 50,000 clones, 80% of them with a count of one. The top ten clones comprise 8.1% of the sample. Sequencing input: PBMCs. Receptors originate from a man aged 25 to 45 in good health and CMV-seropositive.

J is TRBJ2-7 and V is TRBV6-6; D gene uncertain. The CDR3 runs 14 residues. Per germline, CDR1 MNHNY and CDR2 SVGAGI (reference sequence). V gave up 2 bases and J gave up 4 bases, with 12 bases separating them. As DNA, the CDR3 is TGTGCCAGCAGTTACAGTGACAAGAAGTACGAGCAGTACTTC. Protein sequence: CASSYSDKKYEQYF.

The chain recombines TRBV5-1 with TRBJ1-4; D is perhaps TRBD1 (6 bases). Trimming pared 1 base from V and 0 bases from J, leaving 10 bases between. The CDR3 length is 16 residues. Per germline, CDR1 SGHRS and CDR2 YFSETQ. In DNA, the CDR3 is TGCGCCAGCAGCTTGACAGGGACCGCAACTAATGAAAAACTGTTTTTT. This gives the protein CASSLTGTATNEKLFF. The complete variable domain, with remaining parts taken from reference TRBV5-1 and TRBJ1-4, reads KAGVTQTPRYLIKTRGQQVTLSCSPISGHRSVSWYQQTPGQGLQFLFEYFSETQRNKGNFPGRFSGRQFSNSRSEMNVSTLELGDSALYLCASSLTGTATNEKLFFGSGTQLSVL.

V usage is TRBV4-1 and J usage is TRBJ2-7, with 11 bases fitting TRBD1. After removal of 3 bases from V and 3 bases from J, the junction contained 13 bases not matched to a gene. Germline V gives CDR1 MGHRA, CDR2 YSYEKL. This CDR3 is built from 18 residues. The CDR3 DNA reads as TGCGCCAGCAGCCAGCAACCGGGACAGGGGGGTTGGGGCTACGAGCAGTACTTC. It translates to CASSQQPGQGGWGYEQYF.

This chain connects TRBV7-9 to TRBJ1-2, with D perhaps matching TRBD1 (6 bases). The CDR3 contains 16 residues. V was clipped by 0 bases and J by 3 bases, with 14 bases between them. Per germline, CDR1 SEHNR and CDR2 FQNEAQ (reference sequence). The CDR3 nucleotides are TGTGCCAGCAGCTTAGCTAGTGGCAGGGGAGACTATGGCTACACCTTC. Protein product: CASSLASGRGDYGYTF.

The V gene is TRBV15, the J gene TRBJ1-5, with unresolved D. This CDR3 is built from 15 residues. The V end lost 0 bases, the J end lost 1 base, and 7 bases lay between the germline ends. Germline CDR1 reads LNHNV; CDR2 reads YYDKDF (reference sequence). Here the CDR3 reads CATSRDPRSNQPQHF. The CDR3 coding sequence is TGTGCCACCAGCAGAGATCCCAGGAGCAATCAGCCCCAGCATTTT.

V and J are TRBV5-1 and TRBJ2-7, with TRBD2 as a possible D gene (5 bases). Trimming cost V 3 bases and J 3 bases, with 13 bases left between them. The length of the CDR3 is 14 residues. Germline V gene lookup returns CDR1 SGHRS and CDR2 YFSETQ. CDR3 protein: CASSSSGILYEQYF. The DNA for the CDR3 is TGCGCCAGCAGCTCGAGCGGCATCCTCTACGAGCAGTACTTC.

This chain joins TRBV6-5 and TRBJ1-1, with D perhaps TRBD1 (6 bases). Germline V lookup: CDR1 MNHEY, CDR2 SVGAGI. This CDR3 has 12 amino acids. V lost 7 bases, J lost 5 bases, and 11 bases lay in between. CDR3 sequence: CASMQGLTEAFF. CDR3 in DNA: TGTGCCAGCATGCAGGGGTTAACTGAAGCTTTCTTT.

This chain joins TRBV6-4 and TRBJ2-7, with 10 bases that match TRBD2. The ends lost 7 bases at V and 6 bases at J; junction bases unmatched: 15. The germline gives CDR1 MRHNA, CDR2 SNTAGT. CDR3 length: 16 residues. This CDR3 reads CASMDPRAGGPPEQYF. CDR3 nucleotides: TGTGCCAGCATGGATCCTCGAGCGGGGGGGCCTCCCGAGCAGTACTTC.

For this clone: Its ends do not fully match the called genes, so a read error is possible. This chain joins TRBV7-9 and TRBJ1-5, with TRBD1 as a possible D gene (5 bases). The CDR3 is 15 amino acids. Per germline, CDR1 SEHNR and CDR2 FQNEAQ (reference sequence). The CDR3 protein is CASSLGQNSYQSQHF. The CDR3 bases are TGTGCCAGCAGCTTAGGACAGAATAGCTATCAGTCCCAGCATTTT.

J is TRBJ1-1 and V is TRBV5-5; the D is unclear. Trimming left V 6 bases short and J 5 bases short, with 14 bases between. The germline CDR1 and CDR2 sequences are SGHKS and YYEKEE (reference sequence). The CDR3 is 13 amino acids. CDR3 protein: CASIPTGGTEAFF. CDR3 bases: TGTGCCAGCATCCCAACGGGTGGGACTGAAGCTTTCTTT.

This clone showed up just once. The rearrangement joins TRBV6-5 to TRBJ1-1; TRBD1 agrees at 7 bases. Germline V gene lookup returns CDR1 MNHEY and CDR2 SVGAGI. V trimming: 2 bases; J trimming: 2 bases; junction bases outside the gene matches: 8. CDR3 length equals 16 residues. The CDR3 reads CASSYLDRDGNTEAFF. The CDR3 DNA follows: TGTGCCAGCAGTTACCTAGACAGGGACGGTAACACTGAAGCTTTCTTT.

With respect to this clone: The same CDR3 also results from other DNA sequences found in this sample. The gene calls are TRBV19 and TRBJ1-1, with a possible D match to TRBD1 (5 bases). The germline gives CDR1 LNHDA, CDR2 SQIVND (reference sequence). V was pared by 5 bases and J by 1 base, with 8 bases between. This CDR3 comprises 13 residues. This chain's CDR3 is CASSFTGNTEAFF. In DNA, the CDR3 is TGTGCCAGTAGTTTTACAGGGAACACTGAAGCTTTCTTT.

This chain uses TRBV9 with TRBJ2-2; D gene unclear. Between the trimmed V and J ends, which lost 4 bases and 7 bases, there was a span of 17 bases. CDR1 and CDR2 from the germline V gene are SGDLS and YYNGEE. CDR3 size: 15 residues. Written as DNA, the CDR3 is TGTGCCAGCAGCACCACGACAAGGAAAGACGGGGAGCTGTTTTTT. Translated: CASSTTTRKDGELFF.

The CDR3 is CASSFPGLWEGYTF. CDR3 bases: TGTGCCAGTAGTTTCCCGGGTCTTTGGGAGGGCTACACCTTC. The J gene is TRBJ1-2, the V gene TRBV19; D gene ambiguous. Trimming shortened V by 5 bases and J by 8 bases, and 18 bases separated the two germline ends. This CDR3 is 14 amino acids long. The germline V gene has CDR1 LNHDA and CDR2 SQIVND (reference sequence).